The next 4 T cell receptor beta chains were all read from a single sample in a study of OX40 agonist ivuxolimab in advanced cancers. Method: immunoSEQ multiplex PCR; TCRdb's copy keeps in-frame clones and lacks some. The sample gives tens of thousands of clones, around 84% of which show up once; 0.9% to 1.4% is in the top ten. The sample in question was CD4+ or CD8+ T cells sorted from blood, obtained in a trial of the OX40 agonist ivuxolimab. These TCRs come from an adult with an advanced solid tumor such as melanoma, head and neck, liver or kidney cancer.

The chain joins TRBV5-1 to TRBJ2-5, with TRBD2 matching 14 bases. The CDR3 contains 16 residues. Germline trimming cut 4 bases from V and 2 bases from J; bases unmatched to any gene: 4. From germline, CDR1 is SGHRS and CDR2 YFSETQ. The CDR3 loop reads CASSPGTSGGQETQYF. In DNA form, the CDR3 reads TGCGCCAGCAGCCCAGGGACTAGCGGGGGTCAAGAGACCCAGTACTTC.

This clone was found a few times. V gene TRBV7-2 combines with J gene TRBJ2-5, with D maybe TRBD1 (5 bases). This CDR3 is 16 amino acids long. Germline lookup yields CDR1 SGHTA and CDR2 FQGNSA. V was cut by 0 bases and J by 5 bases, with 16 bases left in between. CDR3 sequence (DNA): TGTGCCAGCAGCTTAGCGTTACAGGCGTCAGGGGAGACCCAGTACTTC. It specifies CASSLALQASGETQYF.

The chain employs TRBV6-5 and TRBJ1-2; 7 nucleotides agree with TRBD1. In germline, CDR1 is MNHEY, CDR2 SVGAGI. The CDR3 length is 13 residues. Germline trimming cut 6 bases from V and 3 bases from J; bases unmatched to any gene: 4. The DNA for the CDR3 is TGTGCCAGCAGCCCGGGACAGCACTATGGCTACACCTTC. Translation gives CASSPGQHYGYTF.

V gene TRBV12-5 combines with J gene TRBJ2-7; 9 nucleotides line up with TRBD1. Looked up from germline, CDR1 is LGHNT and CDR2 is FRNRAP. The CDR3 loop spans 15 amino acids. Trimming cost V 5 bases and J 5 bases; bases outside gene matches: 10. The CDR3 coding sequence is TGTGCTAGTGGTCCGTCCGGGACAGGGTTTAACGAGCAGTACTTC. Protein sequence: CASGPSGTGFNEQYF. The full variable domain, rest sourced from reference TRBV12-5 and TRBJ2-7, is DARVTQTPRHKVTEMGQEVTMRCQPILGHNTVFWYRQTMMQGLELLAYFRNRAPLDDSGMPKDRFSAEMPDATLATLKIQPSEPRDSAVYFCASGPSGTGFNEQYFGPGTRLTVT.